These 18 T cell receptor beta chains came from one sample sequenced in a study of shared T cell receptors in the human thymus. The data were produced by immunoSEQ multiplex PCR, yet TCRdb's version contains in-frame clones alone and is incomplete. Seen here are roughly 710,000 clones, over 75% observed once, and the top ten hold 0.0095% to 0.011%. The same data also went into a second study, on human thymus T cells.

The specimen was thymocytes. These receptors all come from a girl under three years old with a congenital heart defect.

This sequence joins TRBV28 and TRBJ1-5; the match to TRBD1 covers 8 bases. CDR3 length: 19 residues. Trimming at V came to 5 bases and at J to 5 bases, leaving 20 bases not matched to a gene. Germline loops: CDR1 MDHEN, CDR2 SYDVKM. The CDR3 here is CASSLGRTGRPQKYQPQHF. The CDR3 DNA follows: TGTGCCAGCAGTCTGGGCCGGACAGGGCGGCCACAGAAGTATCAGCCCCAGCATTTT.

The genes are TRBV19 and TRBJ1-2, with D perhaps TRBD1 (5 bases). This CDR3 comprises 15 residues. Germline values: CDR1 LNHDA, CDR2 SQIVND (reference sequence). The germline V and J ends were trimmed by 7 bases and 0 bases, with 15 bases remaining between them. Here the CDR3 reads CASTPRAGSNYGYTF. The CDR3 DNA sequence: TGTGCCAGTACCCCTAGGGCAGGGTCTAACTATGGCTACACCTTC.

The chain has TRBV2 and TRBJ1-1; 8 bases agree with TRBD1. The trim removed 7 bases at V and 1 base at J, leaving 5 bases unmatched. CDR3 length equals 14 residues. CDR1 and CDR2 from the germline V gene are SNHLY and FYNNEI. CDR3 DNA: TGTGCCAGCACCCACGACAGGGGGAACACTGAAGCTTTCTTT. Translated: CASTHDRGNTEAFF.

The chain is built from TRBV2 and TRBJ2-1; no clear D gene. Germline CDR1 SNHLY, CDR2 FYNNEI. This CDR3 region has 12 residues. With 7 bases removed from V and 3 bases from J, the gap between germline ends came to 7 bases. CDR3 DNA: TGTGCCAGCACGGCTAGCTACAATGAGCAGTTCTTC. Its translation: CASTASYNEQFF.

The chain recombines TRBV5-6 with TRBJ1-2; TRBD1 aligns across 7 bases. V trimming: 4 bases; J trimming: 3 bases; junction bases outside the gene matches: 6. The CDR3 loop spans 14 amino acids. Germline V gene data show CDR1 as SGHDT and CDR2 as YYEEEE. The CDR3 nucleotides are TGTGCCAGCAGCCAGGGGGAAGAGCACTATGGCTACACCTTC. This sequence encodes CASSQGEEHYGYTF.

The chain is built from TRBV4-1 and TRBJ2-4; D not resolved. The germline V gene has CDR1 MGHRA and CDR2 YSYEKL. The CDR3 sequence is 16 residues long. V gave up 1 base and J gave up 1 base, with 11 bases separating them. The CDR3 DNA sequence: TGCGCCAGCAGCCAAGTAGCTGTTTCGGCCAAAAACATTCAGTACTTC. Translation gives CASSQVAVSAKNIQYF.

The chain couples TRBV27 to TRBJ1-2; TRBD1 is a possible D gene (6 bases). V was clipped by 6 bases and J by 3 bases, with 11 bases between them. Germline assignment: CDR1 MNHEY and CDR2 SMNVEV (reference sequence). The CDR3 is made up of 13 amino acids. The CDR3 DNA reads as TGTGCCAGCAGGGTACAGGGTGACTATGGCTACACCTTC. Translating it yields CASRVQGDYGYTF.

V is TRBV2 and J is TRBJ1-2; D is ambiguous. Per germline, CDR1 SNHLY and CDR2 FYNNEI. V was clipped by 10 bases and J by 2 bases, with 14 bases between them. The CDR3 is made up of 13 amino acids. CDR3 bases: TGTGCCACCCGGGGAGGATACAACTATGGCTACACCTTC. Amino acids: CATRGGYNYGYTF.

This sequence joins TRBV14 and TRBJ2-3; D might be TRBD1 (5 bases). There are 16 residues in the CDR3. V was pared by 1 base and J by 0 bases, with 11 bases between. From germline, CDR1 is SGHDN and CDR2 FVKESK. The CDR3 loop reads CASSQVVGASTDTQYF. The CDR3 coding sequence is TGTGCCAGCAGCCAAGTAGTAGGGGCTAGCACAGATACGCAGTATTTT. The full variable domain, completed using reference TRBV14 and TRBJ2-3, is EAGVTQFPSHSVIEKGQTVTLRCDPISGHDNLYWYRRVMGKEIKFLLHFVKESKQDESGMPNNRFLAERTGGTYSTLKVQPAELEDSGVYFCASSQVVGASTDTQYFGPGTRLTVL.

This clone was observed once. J is TRBJ2-7 and V is TRBV6-1; 9 nucleotides line up with TRBD2. CDR1 is MNHNS, CDR2 SASEGT, per germline. Trimming at V came to 6 bases and at J to 2 bases, leaving 8 bases not matched to a gene. This CDR3 has 15 residues. CDR3 protein: CASRGGRVGAYEQYF. DNA of the CDR3: TGTGCCAGCAGAGGCGGGAGGGTTGGGGCCTACGAGCAGTACTTC.

The table lists this clone with a count of one. The V gene is TRBV2, the J gene TRBJ1-1, with TRBD1 identical over 8 bases. The CDR3 totals 13 residues. Trimming cost V 5 bases and J 7 bases; bases outside gene matches: 6. The germline CDR1 and CDR2 sequences are SNHLY and FYNNEI. The DNA for the CDR3 is TGTGCCAGCAGTCCCGGACAGGGTTTTGAAGCTTTCTTT. Translating it yields CASSPGQGFEAFF.

V and J are TRBV2 and TRBJ1-1; D may be TRBD1 (6 bases). CDR1 and CDR2 (germline): SNHLY, FYNNEI. CDR3 size: 11 residues. V lost 5 bases to trimming and J lost 8 bases, with 9 bases between them. CDR3: CASSSGTEAFF. The CDR3 DNA reads TGTGCCAGCAGTTCCGGGACAGAAGCTTTCTTT.

This chain joins TRBV12-5 and TRBJ1-1, with 7 bases aligning to TRBD1. V lost 7 bases and J lost 8; bases outside the gene matches: 4. CDR1 and CDR2 from the germline V gene are LGHNT and FRNRAP. CDR3 length: 11 amino acids. For the CDR3, the DNA is TGTGCTAGTGCCCAGGGGGGCGAAGCTTTCTTT. Translating it yields CASAQGGEAFF.

The rearrangement links TRBV4-1 to TRBJ1-1; D is uncertain. Germline CDR1 reads MGHRA; CDR2 reads YSYEKL. The V end was cut by 3 bases, the J end by 1 base, with 9 bases between. The CDR3 contains 14 residues. The CDR3 nucleotides read TGCGCCAGCAGCCACCCGGTTACGAACACTGAAGCTTTCTTT. Translating it yields CASSHPVTNTEAFF.

J is TRBJ1-1 and V is TRBV4-2, with D possibly being TRBD1 (6 bases). Germline CDR1 reads LGHNA; CDR2 reads YNFKEQ. V shed 4 bases and J shed 4 bases, with 13 bases lying between them. CDR3 size: 14 residues. The CDR3 loop is CASSPRGGRTEAFF. CDR3 nucleotide sequence: TGTGCCAGCAGCCCCCGGGGGGGGCGCACTGAAGCTTTCTTT.

This chain uses TRBV21-1 with TRBJ2-5; no check of the table's D call, TRBD2, against the DNA was made. TRBV21-1 constitutes a pseudogene. The CDR3 has 17 residues. The CDR3 spells CASRPKGGTRGGETQYF. In DNA, the CDR3 is TGTGCCAGCAGGCCGAAGGGAGGGACACGGGGTGGAGAGACCCAGTACTTC.

This chain links TRBV5-1 with TRBJ1-1; 7 bases are a match to TRBD1. Per germline, CDR1 SGHRS and CDR2 YFSETQ. There are 19 residues in the CDR3. Unmatched junction bases numbered 18, after V lost 4 bases and J lost 0 bases. As DNA, the CDR3 is TGCGCCAGCAGCAGACACGCGATTCTTCTAGGGGGCTTGAACACTGAAGCTTTCTTT. Encoded protein: CASSRHAILLGGLNTEAFF.

This clone was seen only a few times. This sequence joins TRBV9 and TRBJ1-4; D is perhaps TRBD1 (5 bases). Germline CDR1 is SGDLS and CDR2 is YYNGEE. The CDR3 consists of 16 residues. V was clipped by 7 bases and J by 8 bases, with 24 bases between them. CDR3 bases: TGTGCCAGCTCGAGGACATCAACACACCCGTACGAAAAACTGTTTTTT. Translating it yields CASSRTSTHPYEKLFF. Based on the CDR3 plus reference TRBV9 and TRBJ1-4, the full variable domain is DSGVTQTPKHLITATGQRVTLRCSPRSGDLSVYWYQQSLDQGLQFLIQYYNGEERAKGNILERFSAQQFPDLHSELNLSSLELGDSALYFCASSRTSTHPYEKLFFGSGTQLSVL.